This TCR beta chain was sequenced in a study of T-cell reconstitution after alpha-beta-depleted transplantation in children. Study conclusions and caveats: A year had passed since transplant, and T-cell counts and diversity by then came mostly from newly produced T cells. Alpha-beta T cells present about two months after transplant were reported to originate from several hundred expanded graft clones. The high TCRbeta diversity at day 60 in some patients came from surviving recipient T cells and thymic progenitors.

The table lists this clonotype with many counts. Its antigen is undetermined. The authors prepared the TCRbeta library with unique molecular identifiers. TCRdb itself ran the PCR reads through MiXCR, one entry per CDR3 protein. The sample holds over 150,000 distinct CDR3 sequences, 11% seen once. The CDR3 length is 16 residues. The germline V gene has CDR1 MNHEY and CDR2 SVGEGT. Deletions cut 6 bases from V and 2 bases from J, with 16 bases between. This TCR was sampled from a boy aged 2 to 10 with acute myeloid leukemia, due to receive a stem cell transplant. The V gene is TRBV6-2 or TRBV6-3, the J gene TRBJ2-2; maybe TRBD2 (5 bases). This specimen consisted of PBMCs, obtained before TCRalphabeta/CD19-depleted stem cell transplant. CDR3 sequence: CASSPPPRLNTGELFF. CDR3 coding DNA: TGTGCCAGCAGCCCTCCCCCGCGACTAAACACCGGGGAGCTGTTTTTT.